This is a list of T cell receptor beta chains from one sample in a study of patients and donors after allogeneic stem cell transplantation. TCRdb used MiXCR to reprocess the RT-PCR reads, holding one entry per CDR3 protein. The sample carries about 210,000 distinct CDR3 sequences, 35% to 45% recorded once. The sample taken for sequencing was blood, either unsorted or a sorted T cell fraction (not recorded which). The receptors were sampled from a human donor who was either an allogeneic HSCT recipient or a stem cell or donor lymphocyte infusion donor (not recorded which). It is not recorded whose cells these are; they may come from a transplant donor. The CDR3 runs from the conserved cysteine through the conserved F or W. Each record gives: J gene, V gene, clone size, D gene, CDR3 protein, CDR3 DNA. D genes are given only for firm matches. The listing skips clone size in some rows; elsewhere it reads once, few, many or a size class.

j_call: TRBJ2-3
v_call: TRBV4-1
clone_size: NA
d_call: TRBD2
cdr3_aa: CASSPLSGGSQDTQYF
cdr3_nt: TGCGCCAGCAGCCCCCTTAGCGGGGGGTCCCAGGATACGCAGTATTTT

j_call: TRBJ2-1
v_call: TRBV9
clone_size: NA
d_call: NA
cdr3_aa: CASSVVGGGSYNEQFF
cdr3_nt: TGTGCCAGCAGCGTAGTGGGGGGAGGATCCTACAATGAGCAGTTCTTC

j_call: TRBJ1-1
v_call: TRBV12-3/TRBV12-4
clone_size: few
d_call: NA
cdr3_aa: CASSLDQGLTEAFF
cdr3_nt: TGTGCCAGCAGTCTGGACCAAGGGCTCACTGAAGCTTTCTTT

j_call: TRBJ2-5
v_call: TRBV4-3
clone_size: NA
d_call: TRBD2
cdr3_aa: CASSQDPPSGGAETQYF
cdr3_nt: TGCGCCAGCAGCCAGGATCCTCCTAGCGGGGGGGCGGAGACCCAGTACTTC

j_call: TRBJ1-5
v_call: TRBV11-2
clone_size: NA
d_call: NA
cdr3_aa: CASSLGPVQPQHF
cdr3_nt: TGTGCCAGCAGCTTAGGGCCGGTTCAGCCCCAGCATTTT

j_call: TRBJ1-2
v_call: TRBV5-1
clone_size: NA
d_call: NA
cdr3_aa: CASSPEGVHYGYTF
cdr3_nt: TGCGCCAGCAGCCCCGAGGGTGTTCACTATGGCTACACCTTC

j_call: TRBJ2-1
v_call: TRBV3-1
clone_size: NA
d_call: NA
cdr3_aa: CASSLTSSGKQFF
cdr3_nt: TGTGCCAGCAGTTTGACTTCAAGTGGGAAGCAGTTCTTC

j_call: TRBJ1-1
v_call: TRBV7-9
clone_size: NA
d_call: NA
cdr3_aa: CASTRGGGMGTEAFF
cdr3_nt: TGTGCCAGCACCCGGGGAGGCGGAATGGGTACTGAAGCTTTCTTT

j_call: TRBJ2-7
v_call: TRBV28
clone_size: NA
d_call: NA
cdr3_aa: CASSTGEQYF
cdr3_nt: TGTGCCAGCAGTACAGGGGAGCAGTACTTC

j_call: TRBJ1-2
v_call: TRBV4-3
clone_size: few
d_call: NA
cdr3_aa: CASSQDLRSSYGYTF
cdr3_nt: TGCGCCAGCAGCCAAGATCTGAGGAGCTCCTATGGCTACACCTTC

j_call: TRBJ2-2
v_call: TRBV7-3
clone_size: NA
d_call: NA
cdr3_aa: CASSNRNTGELFF
cdr3_nt: TGTGCCAGCAGTAACAGGAACACCGGGGAGCTGTTTTTT

j_call: TRBJ2-7
v_call: TRBV20-1
clone_size: NA
d_call: NA
cdr3_aa: CSARQGFGGYEQYF
cdr3_nt: TGCAGTGCTAGGCAGGGGTTCGGGGGCTACGAGCAGTACTTC

j_call: TRBJ1-2
v_call: TRBV20-1
clone_size: NA
d_call: NA
cdr3_aa: CSAKGTEAYYGYTF
cdr3_nt: TGCAGTGCTAAAGGGACGGAAGCCTACTATGGCTACACCTTC

j_call: TRBJ2-1
v_call: TRBV24-1
clone_size: NA
d_call: NA
cdr3_aa: CATSDLPRSSYNEQFF
cdr3_nt: TGTGCCACCAGTGATCTCCCTCGGAGCTCCTACAATGAGCAGTTCTTC

j_call: TRBJ2-1
v_call: TRBV7-3
clone_size: NA
d_call: TRBD2
cdr3_aa: CASSLIGSGALRNEQFF
cdr3_nt: TGTGCCAGCAGCTTAATTGGAAGCGGGGCCCTCAGGAATGAGCAGTTCTTC

j_call: TRBJ1-4
v_call: TRBV20-1
clone_size: few
d_call: NA
cdr3_aa: CSARGLGTEKLFF
cdr3_nt: TGCAGTGCTAGAGGCCTAGGGACTGAAAAACTGTTTTTT

j_call: TRBJ1-1
v_call: TRBV24-1
clone_size: few
d_call: NA
cdr3_aa: CATSGGGPEAFF
cdr3_nt: TGTGCCACCTCCGGGGGGGGCCCTGAAGCTTTCTTT

j_call: TRBJ1-3
v_call: TRBV27
clone_size: NA
d_call: NA
cdr3_aa: CASSLAGTGAGNTIYF
cdr3_nt: TGTGCCAGCAGTTTGGCCGGGACGGGAGCTGGAAACACCATATATTTT

j_call: TRBJ1-2
v_call: TRBV28
clone_size: once
d_call: NA
cdr3_aa: CASSLVPQKSYTF
cdr3_nt: TGTGCCAGCAGTTTGGTACCTCAAAAAAGCTACACCTTC

j_call: TRBJ2-2
v_call: TRBV5-1
clone_size: few
d_call: TRBD1
cdr3_aa: CASKKGAKTGELFF
cdr3_nt: TGCGCCAGCAAAAAGGGGGCTAAAACCGGGGAGCTGTTTTTT

j_call: TRBJ1-1
v_call: TRBV9
clone_size: NA
d_call: TRBD1
cdr3_aa: CASSVAQGAVTEAFF
cdr3_nt: TGTGCCAGCAGCGTAGCCCAGGGGGCGGTTACTGAAGCTTTCTTT

j_call: TRBJ1-6
v_call: TRBV20-1
clone_size: NA
d_call: NA
cdr3_aa: CSARDGFLTGQGSPLHF
cdr3_nt: TGCAGTGCTAGAGATGGATTCCTAACGGGCCAAGGGTCACCCCTCCACTTT

j_call: TRBJ1-2
v_call: TRBV2
clone_size: few
d_call: NA
cdr3_aa: CATSRGRDYGYTF
cdr3_nt: TGTGCCACATCACGGGGGCGCGACTATGGCTACACCTTC

j_call: TRBJ1-1
v_call: TRBV30
clone_size: NA
d_call: NA
cdr3_aa: CAWTITRGTNTEAFF
cdr3_nt: TGTGCCTGGACTATTACCCGGGGGACGAACACTGAAGCTTTCTTT

j_call: TRBJ1-4
v_call: TRBV7-9
clone_size: NA
d_call: TRBD1
cdr3_aa: CASSSTGTGGTNEKLFF
cdr3_nt: TGTGCCAGCAGCTCCACCGGGACAGGGGGCACTAATGAAAAACTGTTTTTT

j_call: TRBJ2-6
v_call: TRBV24-1
clone_size: NA
d_call: NA
cdr3_aa: CATGSNSGANVLTF
cdr3_nt: TGTGCCACCGGGAGTAACTCTGGGGCCAACGTCCTGACTTTC

j_call: TRBJ1-5
v_call: TRBV10-3
clone_size: many
d_call: NA
cdr3_aa: CAISEGGNQPQHF
cdr3_nt: TGTGCCATCAGTGAAGGGGGCAATCAGCCCCAGCATTTT

j_call: TRBJ1-3
v_call: TRBV12-3/TRBV12-4
clone_size: NA
d_call: TRBD1
cdr3_aa: CASTQGAGNTIYF
cdr3_nt: TGTGCCAGCACCCAGGGGGCTGGAAACACCATATATTTT

j_call: TRBJ2-5
v_call: TRBV29-1
clone_size: NA
d_call: TRBD1
cdr3_aa: CSVGKGGAETQYF
cdr3_nt: TGCAGCGTTGGTAAAGGGGGCGCAGAGACCCAGTACTTC

j_call: TRBJ1-5
v_call: TRBV9
clone_size: few
d_call: NA
cdr3_aa: CASSAGPPRDQPQHF
cdr3_nt: TGTGCCAGCAGCGCCGGTCCCCCTCGTGATCAGCCCCAGCATTTT

j_call: TRBJ2-3
v_call: TRBV29-1
clone_size: few
d_call: NA
cdr3_aa: CSVEKGVPDTQYF
cdr3_nt: TGCAGCGTTGAAAAGGGTGTGCCAGATACGCAGTATTTT

j_call: TRBJ1-1
v_call: TRBV15
clone_size: NA
d_call: NA
cdr3_aa: CATSRDLWEAGTEAFF
cdr3_nt: TGTGCCACCAGCAGAGATCTTTGGGAAGCAGGCACTGAAGCTTTCTTT

j_call: TRBJ2-5
v_call: TRBV10-3
clone_size: NA
d_call: NA
cdr3_aa: CAIMAEETQYF
cdr3_nt: TGTGCCATAATGGCGGAAGAGACCCAGTACTTC

j_call: TRBJ1-5
v_call: TRBV7-9
clone_size: many
d_call: NA
cdr3_aa: CASSPLGSSNQPQHF
cdr3_nt: TGTGCCAGCAGCCCCTTGGGCTCTAGCAATCAGCCCCAGCATTTT

j_call: TRBJ2-1
v_call: TRBV4-1
clone_size: NA
d_call: TRBD2
cdr3_aa: CASSQGPQLAGGYNEQFF
cdr3_nt: TGCGCCAGCAGCCAAGGTCCCCAACTAGCGGGGGGTTACAATGAGCAGTTCTTC

j_call: TRBJ1-4
v_call: TRBV28
clone_size: NA
d_call: TRBD1
cdr3_aa: CASSATGFGSEKLFF
cdr3_nt: TGTGCCAGCAGTGCGACAGGGTTCGGGAGTGAAAAACTGTTTTTT

j_call: TRBJ2-7
v_call: TRBV6-2/TRBV6-3
clone_size: NA
d_call: NA
cdr3_aa: CATLGGRPDEQYF
cdr3_nt: TGTGCCACCCTTGGGGGTAGGCCTGACGAGCAGTACTTC

j_call: TRBJ1-3
v_call: TRBV12-3/TRBV12-4
clone_size: few
d_call: NA
cdr3_aa: CASSPGLGNTIYF
cdr3_nt: TGTGCCAGCAGCCCGGGATTAGGAAACACCATATATTTT

j_call: TRBJ2-3
v_call: TRBV10-1
clone_size: NA
d_call: NA
cdr3_aa: CASRDDYTPQYF
cdr3_nt: TGCGCCAGCAGGGATGACTATACTCCGCAGTATTTT

j_call: TRBJ2-1
v_call: TRBV12-3/TRBV12-4
clone_size: few
d_call: TRBD2
cdr3_aa: CASRLPGLAYNEQFF
cdr3_nt: TGTGCCAGCAGACTTCCGGGACTAGCCTACAATGAGCAGTTCTTC

j_call: TRBJ1-1
v_call: TRBV30
clone_size: few
d_call: TRBD1
cdr3_aa: CAWDRGPEAFF
cdr3_nt: TGTGCCTGGGACAGGGGGCCTGAAGCTTTCTTT

j_call: TRBJ1-3
v_call: TRBV12-3/TRBV12-4
clone_size: NA
d_call: NA
cdr3_aa: CASSFERNTIYF
cdr3_nt: TGTGCCAGCAGTTTCGAAAGAAACACCATATATTTT

j_call: TRBJ2-3
v_call: TRBV5-6
clone_size: NA
d_call: NA
cdr3_aa: CASSAPYYTQYF
cdr3_nt: TGTGCCAGCAGCGCCCCTTATTATACGCAGTATTTT

j_call: TRBJ1-5
v_call: TRBV4-2
clone_size: NA
d_call: TRBD1
cdr3_aa: CASSLGTGGGYSNQPQHF
cdr3_nt: TGTGCCAGCAGCCTCGGAACAGGGGGTGGGTATAGCAATCAGCCCCAGCATTTT

j_call: TRBJ1-5
v_call: TRBV6-6
clone_size: NA
d_call: NA
cdr3_aa: CASSYQTSNQPQHF
cdr3_nt: TGTGCCAGCAGTTACCAGACCTCTAATCAGCCCCAGCATTTT

j_call: TRBJ2-2
v_call: TRBV5-1
clone_size: NA
d_call: NA
cdr3_aa: CASRPRGQNTGELFF
cdr3_nt: TGCGCCAGCAGGCCCCGGGGTCAGAACACCGGGGAGCTGTTTTTT